This note documents a single T cell receptor beta chain sequence. Primers for the PCR totalled 60 Vbeta and 13 Jbeta. TCRdb's table, derived via immunoSEQ multiplex PCR, lists solely in-frame clones and lacks some. This sample contains about 40,000 clones. This CDR3 is 13 amino acids long. V lost 10 bases, J lost 5 bases, and 17 bases lay in between. Germline V gives CDR1 SNHLY, CDR2 FYNNEI. The sample is drawn from a study of cytomegalovirus exposure and HLA in healthy donors. The TCR sequence derives from a male donor in good health and CMV-seronegative. Sequences were obtained from PBMCs. This chain links TRBV2 with TRBJ1-2; maybe TRBD1 (5 bases). The chain's CDR3 is CATTKGVLYGYTF. CDR3 DNA sequence: TGTGCCACCACGAAAGGGGTTCTGTATGGCTACACCTTC.